The TCR beta chain under discussion was sequenced for a study of shared clonotypes between healthy human individuals. For the study at large: CD4 naive cells filled three plates per donor, CD4 memory three, CD8 naive two and CD8 memory one.

Trimming removed 4 bases at V and 5 bases at J, with 2 bases between. This CDR3 spans 11 amino acids. Looked up from germline, CDR1 is MNHNY and CDR2 is SVGAGI (reference sequence). The repertoire was sequenced with immunoSEQ multiplex PCR; TCRdb's copy has only in-frame clones and lacks some. The data contain 2,500,000 or so clones, roughly 92% of them singletons. On this clone itself: Antigen: not known. Other DNA sequences in this specimen translate into the identical CDR3.

Whole-study results and caveats: Larger estimated richness was generally recorded for naive subsets relative to memory subsets.

The sample was naive CD4+ T cells sorted from blood. This sample's subset: CD45RA+ positively selected. V gene TRBV6-6 combines with J gene TRBJ2-2; D gene unclear. The receptor's source is a man aged 18 to 29 in good health. Written as DNA, the CDR3 is TGTGCCAGCAGTTTAACCGGGGAGCTGTTTTTT. Its protein product is CASSLTGELFF.